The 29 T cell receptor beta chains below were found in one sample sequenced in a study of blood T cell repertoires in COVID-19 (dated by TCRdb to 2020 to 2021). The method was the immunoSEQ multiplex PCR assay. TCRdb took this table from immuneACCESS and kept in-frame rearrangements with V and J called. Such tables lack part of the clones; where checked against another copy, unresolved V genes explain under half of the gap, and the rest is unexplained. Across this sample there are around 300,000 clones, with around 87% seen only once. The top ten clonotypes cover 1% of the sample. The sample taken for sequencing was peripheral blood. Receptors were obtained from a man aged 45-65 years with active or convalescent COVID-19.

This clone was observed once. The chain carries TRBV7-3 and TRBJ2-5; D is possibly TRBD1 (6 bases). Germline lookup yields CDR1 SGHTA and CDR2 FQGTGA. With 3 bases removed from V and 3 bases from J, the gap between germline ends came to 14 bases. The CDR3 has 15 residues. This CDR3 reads CASSFGQTPEETQYF. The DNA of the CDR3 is TGTGCCAGCAGCTTTGGACAGACGCCCGAAGAGACCCAGTACTTC.

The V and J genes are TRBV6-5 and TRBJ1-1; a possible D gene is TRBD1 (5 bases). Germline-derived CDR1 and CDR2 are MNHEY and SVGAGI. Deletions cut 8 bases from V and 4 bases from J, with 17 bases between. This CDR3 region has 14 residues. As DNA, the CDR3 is TGTGCCAGCTATTCATTAACAGGCTTCACTGAAGCTTTCTTT. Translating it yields CASYSLTGFTEAFF.

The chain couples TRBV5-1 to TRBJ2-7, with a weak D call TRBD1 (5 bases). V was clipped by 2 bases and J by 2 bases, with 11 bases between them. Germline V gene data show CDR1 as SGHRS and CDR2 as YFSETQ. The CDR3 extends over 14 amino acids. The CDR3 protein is CASSFQGNTYEQYF. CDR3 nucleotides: TGCGCCAGCAGCTTCCAGGGTAACACCTACGAGCAGTACTTC.

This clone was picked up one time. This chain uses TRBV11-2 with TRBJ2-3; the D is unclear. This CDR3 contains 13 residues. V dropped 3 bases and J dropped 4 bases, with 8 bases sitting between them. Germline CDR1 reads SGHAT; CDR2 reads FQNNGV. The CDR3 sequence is CASSFGRPDTQYF. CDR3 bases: TGTGCCAGCAGCTTCGGCAGGCCAGATACGCAGTATTTT.

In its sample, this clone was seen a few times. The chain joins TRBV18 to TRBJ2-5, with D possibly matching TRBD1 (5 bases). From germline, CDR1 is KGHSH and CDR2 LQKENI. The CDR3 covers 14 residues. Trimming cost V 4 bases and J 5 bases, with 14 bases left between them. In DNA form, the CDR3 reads TGTGCCAGCTCACATGTCCAGGGTGTGGAGACCCAGTACTTC. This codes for CASSHVQGVETQYF.

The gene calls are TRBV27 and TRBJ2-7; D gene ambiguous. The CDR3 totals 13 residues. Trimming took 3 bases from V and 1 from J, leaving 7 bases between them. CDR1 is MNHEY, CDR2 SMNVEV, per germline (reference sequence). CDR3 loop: CASSLFPSYEQYF. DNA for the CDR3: TGTGCCAGCAGTTTGTTCCCTTCCTACGAGCAGTACTTC.

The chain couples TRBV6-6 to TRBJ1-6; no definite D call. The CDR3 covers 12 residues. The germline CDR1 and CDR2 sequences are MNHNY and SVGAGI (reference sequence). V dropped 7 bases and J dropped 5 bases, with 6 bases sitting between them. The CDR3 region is CASKRDNSPLHF. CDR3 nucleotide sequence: TGTGCCAGCAAACGGGATAATTCACCCCTCCACTTT.

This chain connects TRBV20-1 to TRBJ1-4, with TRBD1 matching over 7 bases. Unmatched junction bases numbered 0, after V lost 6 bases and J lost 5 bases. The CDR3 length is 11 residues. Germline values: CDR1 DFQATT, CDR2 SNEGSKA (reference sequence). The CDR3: CSADRNEKLFF. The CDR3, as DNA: TGCAGTGCGGACAGGAATGAAAAACTGTTTTTT.

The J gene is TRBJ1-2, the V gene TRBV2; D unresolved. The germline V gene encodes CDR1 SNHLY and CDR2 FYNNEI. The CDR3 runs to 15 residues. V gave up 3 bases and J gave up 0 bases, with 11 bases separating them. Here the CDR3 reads CASSDQPGANYGYTF. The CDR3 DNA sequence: TGTGCCAGCAGTGACCAGCCCGGAGCTAACTATGGCTACACCTTC.

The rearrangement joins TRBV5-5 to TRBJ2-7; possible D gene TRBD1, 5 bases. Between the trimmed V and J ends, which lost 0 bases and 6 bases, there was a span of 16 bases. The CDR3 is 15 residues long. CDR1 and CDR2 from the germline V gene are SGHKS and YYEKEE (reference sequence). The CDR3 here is CASSLGGPSISEQYF. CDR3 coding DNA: TGTGCCAGCAGCTTGGGGGGCCCCTCCATATCCGAGCAGTACTTC.

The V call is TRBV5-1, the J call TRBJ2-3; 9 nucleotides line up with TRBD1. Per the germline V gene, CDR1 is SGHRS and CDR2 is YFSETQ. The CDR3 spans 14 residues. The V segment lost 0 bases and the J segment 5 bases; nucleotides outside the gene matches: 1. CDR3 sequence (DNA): TGCGCCAGCAGCTTGGGGACAGGGGAAGATACGCAGTATTTT. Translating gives CASSLGTGEDTQYF.

The CDR3 DNA reads as TGTGCCACCAGCCCCCGCAGGGGGCATGAAAAACTGTTTTTT. Translation: CATSPRRGHEKLFF. The chain links TRBV15 to TRBJ1-4, with 8 nucleotides matching TRBD1. There are 14 residues in the CDR3. V was pared by 5 bases and J by 6 bases, with 5 bases of the junction left unmatched. CDR1 is LNHNV, CDR2 YYDKDF, per germline (reference sequence).

The DNA of the CDR3 is TGTGCCAGCAGTGAATCGGGCAGGGGGCGTTACGAGCAGTACTTC. It yields the protein CASSESGRGRYEQYF. The chain employs TRBV2 and TRBJ2-7; 8 bases align to TRBD1. Germline V gives CDR1 SNHLY, CDR2 FYNNEI. V gave up 2 bases and J gave up 4 bases; unmatched junction bases: 7. The CDR3 loop spans 15 amino acids.

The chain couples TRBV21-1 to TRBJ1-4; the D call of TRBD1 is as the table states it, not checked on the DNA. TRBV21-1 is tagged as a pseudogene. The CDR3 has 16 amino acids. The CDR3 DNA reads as TGTGCCAGCAGCAAACCCGCCCAGGGCCCTAATGAAAAACTGTTTTTT. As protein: CASSKPAQGPNEKLFF.

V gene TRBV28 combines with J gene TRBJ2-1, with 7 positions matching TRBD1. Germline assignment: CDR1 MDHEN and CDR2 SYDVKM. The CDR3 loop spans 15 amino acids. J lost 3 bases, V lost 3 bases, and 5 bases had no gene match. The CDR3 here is CASSLAPGGYNEQFF. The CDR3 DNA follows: TGTGCCAGCAGTTTGGCCCCAGGGGGCTACAATGAGCAGTTCTTC.

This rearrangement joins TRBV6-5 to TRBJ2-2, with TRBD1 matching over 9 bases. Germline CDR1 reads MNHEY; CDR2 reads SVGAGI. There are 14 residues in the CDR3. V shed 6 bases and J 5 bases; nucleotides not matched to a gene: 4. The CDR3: CASRLTGGTGELFF. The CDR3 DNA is TGTGCCAGCAGGTTGACAGGGGGAACCGGGGAGCTGTTTTTT.

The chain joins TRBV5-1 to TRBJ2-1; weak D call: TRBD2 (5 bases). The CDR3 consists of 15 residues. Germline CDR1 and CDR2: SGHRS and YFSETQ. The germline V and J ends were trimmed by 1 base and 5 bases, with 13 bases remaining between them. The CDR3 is CASSLSGSVDNEQFF. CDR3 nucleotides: TGCGCCAGCAGCTTGTCGGGGAGCGTGGACAATGAGCAGTTCTTC.

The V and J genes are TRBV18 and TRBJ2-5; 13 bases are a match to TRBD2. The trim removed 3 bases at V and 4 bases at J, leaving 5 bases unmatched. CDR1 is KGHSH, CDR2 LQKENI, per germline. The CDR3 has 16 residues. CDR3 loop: CASSPTSGGRGETQYF. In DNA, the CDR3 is TGTGCCAGCTCACCGACTAGCGGGGGGAGAGGAGAGACCCAGTACTTC.

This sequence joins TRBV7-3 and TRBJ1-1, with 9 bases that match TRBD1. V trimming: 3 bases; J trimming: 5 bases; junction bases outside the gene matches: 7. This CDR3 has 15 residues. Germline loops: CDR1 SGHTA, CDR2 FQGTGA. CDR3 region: CASSFSGTGQTEAFF. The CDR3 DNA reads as TGTGCCAGCAGCTTCTCCGGGACAGGGCAAACTGAAGCTTTCTTT.

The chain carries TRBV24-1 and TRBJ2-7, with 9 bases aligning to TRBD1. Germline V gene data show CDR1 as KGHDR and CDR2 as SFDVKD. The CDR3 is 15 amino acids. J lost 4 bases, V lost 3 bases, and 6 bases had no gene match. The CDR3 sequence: CATSDTGGAVYEQYF. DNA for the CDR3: TGTGCCACCAGTGATACAGGGGGCGCGGTGTACGAGCAGTACTTC.

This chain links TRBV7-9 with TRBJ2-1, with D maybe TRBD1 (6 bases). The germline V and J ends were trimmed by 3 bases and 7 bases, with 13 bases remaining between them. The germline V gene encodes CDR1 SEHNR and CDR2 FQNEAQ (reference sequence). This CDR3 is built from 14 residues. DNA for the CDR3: TGTGCCAGCAGCTTCGCTGGGACAAGTAATGAGCAGTTCTTC. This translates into CASSFAGTSNEQFF.

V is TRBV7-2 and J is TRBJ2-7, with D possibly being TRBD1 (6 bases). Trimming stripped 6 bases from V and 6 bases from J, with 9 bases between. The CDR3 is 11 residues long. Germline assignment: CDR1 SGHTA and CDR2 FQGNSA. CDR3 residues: CASRTGLEQYF. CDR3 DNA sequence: TGTGCCAGCAGAACAGGGCTCGAGCAGTACTTC.

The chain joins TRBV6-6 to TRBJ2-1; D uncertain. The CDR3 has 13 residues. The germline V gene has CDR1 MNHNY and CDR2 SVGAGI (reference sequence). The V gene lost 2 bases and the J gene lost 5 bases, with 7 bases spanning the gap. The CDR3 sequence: CASSYDIHNEQFF. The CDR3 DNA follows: TGTGCCAGCAGTTACGACATCCACAATGAGCAGTTCTTC.

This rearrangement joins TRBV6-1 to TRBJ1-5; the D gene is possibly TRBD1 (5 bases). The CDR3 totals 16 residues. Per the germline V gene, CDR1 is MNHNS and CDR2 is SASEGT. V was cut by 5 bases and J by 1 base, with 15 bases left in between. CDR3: CASSKGFGASNQPQHF. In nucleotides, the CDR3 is TGTGCCAGCAGTAAAGGGTTTGGGGCAAGCAATCAGCCCCAGCATTTT.

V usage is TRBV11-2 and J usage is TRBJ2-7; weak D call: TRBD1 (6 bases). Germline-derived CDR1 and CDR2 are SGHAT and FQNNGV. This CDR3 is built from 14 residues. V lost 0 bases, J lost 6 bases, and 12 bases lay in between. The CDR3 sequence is CASSLDTGLGEQYF. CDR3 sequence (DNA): TGTGCCAGCAGCTTAGATACAGGGTTAGGCGAGCAGTACTTC.

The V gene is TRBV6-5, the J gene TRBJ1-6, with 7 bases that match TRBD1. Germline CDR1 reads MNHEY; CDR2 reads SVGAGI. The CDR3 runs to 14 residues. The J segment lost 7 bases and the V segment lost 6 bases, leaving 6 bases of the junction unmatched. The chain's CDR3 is CASRTDRANSPLHF. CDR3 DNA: TGTGCCAGCAGGACCGACAGGGCCAATTCACCCCTCCACTTT.

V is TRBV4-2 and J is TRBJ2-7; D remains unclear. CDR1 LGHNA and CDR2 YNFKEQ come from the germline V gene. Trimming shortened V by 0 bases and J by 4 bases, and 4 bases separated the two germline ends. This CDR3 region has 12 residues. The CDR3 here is CASSQDAYEQYF. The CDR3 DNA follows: TGTGCCAGCAGCCAAGATGCGTACGAGCAGTACTTC.

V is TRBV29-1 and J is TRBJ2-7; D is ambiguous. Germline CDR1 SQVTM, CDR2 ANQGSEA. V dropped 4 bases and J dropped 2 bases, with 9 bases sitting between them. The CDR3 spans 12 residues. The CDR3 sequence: CSVAPSPYEQYF. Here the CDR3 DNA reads TGCAGCGTTGCTCCCTCTCCCTACGAGCAGTACTTC.

The CDR3 protein is CASSLALQGSGNTIYF. For the CDR3, the DNA is TGTGCCAGCAGCCTGGCCTTACAGGGGTCTGGAAACACCATATATTTT. J is TRBJ1-3 and V is TRBV5-4; 7 bases match TRBD1. The V segment lost 4 bases and the J segment 1 base; nucleotides outside the gene matches: 8. The CDR3 runs 16 residues. Germline V CDR1 and CDR2: SGHNT, YYREEE (reference sequence).